What follows are 11 T cell receptor beta chains derived from one specimen sequenced in a study of OX40 agonist ivuxolimab in advanced cancers. Profiling relied on immunoSEQ multiplex PCR, and the TCRdb table lists in-frame clones only, not all of them. The repertoire has about 36,000 clones, about 81% of them found once; the top ten carry roughly 20%. Sequences were derived from CD4+ or CD8+ T cells sorted from blood, sampled in a trial of the OX40 agonist ivuxolimab. The receptor source for this set is an adult with an advanced solid tumor such as melanoma, head and neck, liver or kidney cancer.

In its sample, this clone was seen once. This chain connects TRBV6-1 to TRBJ2-5, with D possibly TRBD2 on 7 matching bases. The germline V gene encodes CDR1 MNHNS and CDR2 SASEGT. The germline V and J ends were trimmed by 5 bases and 3 bases, with 16 bases remaining between them. CDR3 length equals 15 residues. The CDR3 DNA sequence: TGTGCCAGCAGTTGGGAGGGGGTGAACGAAGAGACCCAGTACTTC. Translation: CASSWEGVNEETQYF.

The V gene is TRBV7-2, the J gene TRBJ1-5; no clear D gene. CDR3 length: 16 residues. The V end was cut by 1 base, the J end by 0 bases, with 10 bases between. Per germline, CDR1 SGHTA and CDR2 FQGNSA. The CDR3 coding sequence is TGTGCCAGCAGCTTAGTCGGTAGTGCTAGCAATCAGCCCCAGCATTTT. Translated, it gives CASSLVGSASNQPQHF.

The chain is built from TRBV28 and TRBJ2-7; 7 nucleotides line up with TRBD2. Germline lookup yields CDR1 MDHEN and CDR2 SYDVKM. The CDR3 sequence is 13 residues long. J was trimmed by 4 bases and V by 5 bases; bases with no gene match: 5. The CDR3 region is CASSLSGPYEQYF. In DNA, the CDR3 is TGTGCCAGCAGTCTTAGCGGGCCGTACGAGCAGTACTTC.

V and J are TRBV10-3 and TRBJ2-7; 8 nucleotides agree with TRBD1. J lost 1 base, V lost 4 bases, and 6 bases had no gene match. Germline V gene sequence: CDR1 ENHRY, CDR2 SYGVKD. The CDR3 sequence is 15 residues long. The chain's CDR3 is CAISVGGTGSYEQYF. The CDR3 DNA reads TGTGCCATCAGTGTTGGTGGGACAGGATCCTACGAGCAGTACTTC.

CDR3 loop: CASSLQRNTEAFF. The CDR3 DNA follows: TGTGCCAGCAGCTTACAAAGGAACACTGAAGCTTTCTTT. The gene calls are TRBV7-3 and TRBJ1-1; D call uncertain. The CDR3 contains 13 residues. Germline CDR1 and CDR2: SGHTA and FQGTGA. V was clipped by 2 bases and J by 1 base, with 5 bases between them. Variable domain in full (rest from reference TRBV7-3 and TRBJ1-1): GAGVSQTPSNKVTEKGKYVELRCDPISGHTALYWYRQSLGQGPEFLIYFQGTGAADDSGLPNDRFFAVRPEGSVSTLKIQRTERGDSAVYLCASSLQRNTEAFFGQGTRLTVV.

This chain joins TRBV4-1 and TRBJ2-1; D could derive from TRBD1 or TRBD2 (5 bases each). Deletions cut 6 bases from V and 10 bases from J, with 25 bases between. Germline lookup yields CDR1 MGHRA and CDR2 YSYEKL. This CDR3 is built from 16 residues. CDR3 amino acids: CASSSGFAGTPGEQFF. The CDR3, as DNA: TGCGCCAGCAGTTCTGGCTTTGCCGGGACCCCTGGGGAGCAGTTCTTC.

The V call is TRBV6-5, the J call TRBJ1-2, with no clear D. Germline V gives CDR1 MNHEY, CDR2 SVGAGI. V lost 2 bases and J lost 8, with 12 bases in between. The CDR3 has 13 residues. CDR3 protein: CASSYRRGKGYTF. CDR3 in DNA: TGTGCCAGCAGTTACCGGCGGGGAAAAGGCTACACCTTC.

This chain connects TRBV28 to TRBJ1-1; D unclear. The CDR3 runs 14 residues. Looked up from germline, CDR1 is MDHEN and CDR2 is SYDVKM. V was pared by 5 bases and J by 2 bases, with 12 bases between. In nucleotides, the CDR3 is TGTGCCAGCAGTCCCCCCTTTTATAACACTGAAGCTTTCTTT. Translated: CASSPPFYNTEAFF.

This chain links TRBV7-3 with TRBJ2-7; perhaps TRBD2 as D (5 bases). Deletions cut 5 bases from V and 6 bases from J, with 11 bases between. This CDR3 spans 12 amino acids. CDR1 SGHTA and CDR2 FQGTGA come from the germline V gene. The CDR3 reads CASSPGGLEQYF. The DNA of the CDR3 is TGTGCCAGCAGCCCTGGCGGGCTCGAGCAGTACTTC.

The rearrangement uses TRBV19 and TRBJ2-1, with D perhaps matching TRBD2 (5 bases). The CDR3 contains 13 residues. V lost 3 bases, J lost 3 bases, and 6 bases lay in between. Germline V gives CDR1 LNHDA, CDR2 SQIVND (reference sequence). This CDR3 reads CASSMTIYNEQFF. The CDR3 nucleotides read TGTGCCAGTAGTATGACTATCTACAATGAGCAGTTCTTC.

This rearrangement joins TRBV5-5 to TRBJ2-4; D is tentatively TRBD1 or TRBD2 (5 bases each). CDR1 SGHKS and CDR2 YYEKEE come from the germline V gene (reference sequence). The CDR3 sequence is 15 residues long. V was cut by 3 bases and J by 7 bases, with 17 bases left in between. CDR3 loop: CASSSVTGQLNIQYF. The CDR3 bases are TGTGCCAGCAGCTCCGTGACGGGGCAGTTGAACATTCAGTACTTC.